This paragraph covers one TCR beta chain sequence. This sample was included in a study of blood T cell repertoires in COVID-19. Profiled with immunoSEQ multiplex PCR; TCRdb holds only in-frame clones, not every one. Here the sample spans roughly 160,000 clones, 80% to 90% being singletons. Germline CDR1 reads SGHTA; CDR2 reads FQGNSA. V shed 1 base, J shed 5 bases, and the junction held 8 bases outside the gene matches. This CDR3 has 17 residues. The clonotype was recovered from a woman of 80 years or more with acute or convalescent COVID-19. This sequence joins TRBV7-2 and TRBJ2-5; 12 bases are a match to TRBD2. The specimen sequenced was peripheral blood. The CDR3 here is CASSLGLAGGLGETQYF. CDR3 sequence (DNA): TGTGCCAGCAGCTTAGGGCTAGCGGGGGGGCTAGGGGAGACCCAGTACTTC.